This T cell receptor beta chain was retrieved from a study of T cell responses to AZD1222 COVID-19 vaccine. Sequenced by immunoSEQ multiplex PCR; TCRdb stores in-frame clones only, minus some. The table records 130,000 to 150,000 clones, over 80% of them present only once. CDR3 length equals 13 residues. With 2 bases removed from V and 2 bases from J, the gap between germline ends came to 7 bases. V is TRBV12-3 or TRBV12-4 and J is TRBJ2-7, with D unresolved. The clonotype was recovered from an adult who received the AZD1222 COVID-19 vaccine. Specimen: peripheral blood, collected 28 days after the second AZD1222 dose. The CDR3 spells CASSLTYPYEQYF. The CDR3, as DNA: TGTGCCAGCAGTTTAACGTACCCCTACGAGCAGTACTTC.